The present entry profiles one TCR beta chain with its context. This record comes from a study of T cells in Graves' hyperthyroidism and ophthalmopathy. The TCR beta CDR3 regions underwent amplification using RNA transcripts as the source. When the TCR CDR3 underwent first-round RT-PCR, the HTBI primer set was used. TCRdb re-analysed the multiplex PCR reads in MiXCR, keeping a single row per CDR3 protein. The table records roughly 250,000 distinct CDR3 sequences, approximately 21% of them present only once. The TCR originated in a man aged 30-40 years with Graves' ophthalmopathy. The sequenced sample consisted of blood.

The CDR3 region is CASSLNPRQNSPLHF. CDR3 nucleotide sequence: TGTGCCAGCAGCTTAAACCCAAGACAAAATTCACCCCTCCACTTT. The chain joins TRBV7-3 to TRBJ1-6; D is uncertain. The CDR3 is 15 amino acids. From germline, CDR1 is SGHTA and CDR2 FQGTGA. The germline V and J ends were trimmed by 1 base and 7 bases, with 11 bases remaining between them.